This TCR beta chain was documented in a study of patients and donors after allogeneic stem cell transplantation. TCRdb reprocessed the RT-PCR reads via MiXCR and lists one record per CDR3 protein. The sample holds 400,000 to 500,000 distinct CDR3 sequences, around 15% seen once. The CDR3 contains 15 residues. The ends lost 4 bases at V and 2 bases at J; junction bases unmatched: 4. In germline, CDR1 is SGHTA, CDR2 FQGNSA. This chain connects TRBV7-2 to TRBJ2-1, with TRBD2 matching 8 bases. Material for sequencing was blood, either unsorted or a sorted T cell fraction (not recorded which). The source of this sequence is a human donor who was either an allogeneic HSCT recipient or a stem cell or donor lymphocyte infusion donor (not recorded which). It is not recorded whose cells these are; they may come from a transplant donor. CDR3 DNA: TGTGCCAGCAGCTCACTAGCGGACCCCTACAATGAGCAGTTCTTC. Translated, it gives CASSSLADPYNEQFF.